This TCR beta chain was sequenced in a study of human thymus T cells. The sample donors, healthy Finnish infants, were having corrective surgery for congenital heart defects. A roughly 0.45-1 mL peripheral blood aliquot was taken intraoperatively from four of eight donors. All available leukocytes, rather than a set cell count, yielded the blood DNA. Study-wide findings and caveats: Gene usage for V and J segments appeared biased in thymic and blood repertoires.

Generated by immunoSEQ multiplex PCR, the TCRdb table keeps only in-frame clones and is missing some. The sample has tens of thousands of clones; 94% are singletons. Remarks on this clone: No antigen is known for it.

Germline V CDR1 and CDR2: SGDLS, YYNGEE. The germline V and J ends were trimmed by 2 bases and 5 bases, with 10 bases remaining between them. This CDR3 spans 14 amino acids. The TCR sequence derives from a boy under two years old with a congenital heart defect but otherwise immunologically healthy. Sequences were obtained from blood. The chain uses TRBV9 and TRBJ1-4, with a weak D call TRBD1 (6 bases). The CDR3 DNA is TGTGCCAGCAGCGTGGGACATACGAATGAAAAACTGTTTTTT. Residues: CASSVGHTNEKLFF.